These T cell receptor beta chains were read from a single sample in a study of stem cell transplantation in POMP-related autoinflammatory disease. Profiling relied on immunoSEQ multiplex PCR, and the TCRdb table lists in-frame clones only, not all of them. The sample records 9,000 to 10,000 clones, roughly 77% being singletons. The specimen was CD4+ T cells from PBMCs, collected after stem cell transplantation. The source is a human patient with POMP-related autoinflammation and immune dysregulation (PRAID). Some T cells may have come from the graft donor. Each CDR3 is given with its conserved first and last residue. The order of the fields is CDR3 protein, CDR3 DNA, J gene, CDR3 length, clone size, V gene, D gene. D genes are given only for firm matches. Size tells how often a clone was seen (once, few, many) or the class of an expanded clone, and some rows leave it out.

CDR3aa: CASSRAGEPQHF; CDR3nt: TGTGCCAGCAGCCGAGCGGGTGAGCCCCAGCATTTT; j_gene: TRBJ1-5; len: 12; abundance: few; v_gene: TRBV7-9; d_gene: -
CDR3aa: CASSPRDEQFF; CDR3nt: TGTGCCAGCAGCCCCCGGGATGAGCAGTTCTTC; j_gene: TRBJ2-1; len: 11; abundance: -; v_gene: TRBV28; d_gene: -
CDR3aa: CASSLRETEQFF; CDR3nt: TGTGCCAGCAGCTTAAGGGAGACTGAGCAGTTCTTC; j_gene: TRBJ2-1; len: 12; abundance: once; v_gene: TRBV13; d_gene: -
CDR3aa: CASSSRDSNSPLHF; CDR3nt: TGTGCCAGCAGCTCCCGGGACAGCAATTCACCCCTCCACTTT; j_gene: TRBJ1-6; len: 14; abundance: -; v_gene: TRBV5-4; d_gene: TRBD1
CDR3aa: CSVVGLAKNIQYF; CDR3nt: TGCAGCGTTGTGGGCCTAGCCAAAAACATTCAGTACTTC; j_gene: TRBJ2-4; len: 13; abundance: -; v_gene: TRBV29-1; d_gene: -
CDR3aa: CASSQRGTDTQYF; CDR3nt: TGTGCCAGCAGTCAAAGGGGCACAGATACGCAGTATTTT; j_gene: TRBJ2-3; len: 13; abundance: -; v_gene: TRBV3-1/TRBV3-2; d_gene: -
CDR3aa: CASGKANTGELFF; CDR3nt: TGTGCCAGCGGGAAGGCGAACACCGGGGAGCTGTTTTTT; j_gene: TRBJ2-2; len: 13; abundance: once; v_gene: TRBV3-1/TRBV3-2; d_gene: -
CDR3aa: CASSLGGGGRFNSPLHF; CDR3nt: TGTGCCAGCAGTCTCGGAGGCGGTGGCAGATTTAATTCACCCCTCCACTTT; j_gene: TRBJ1-6; len: 17; abundance: -; v_gene: TRBV28; d_gene: -
CDR3aa: CASSHLLAGDTYEQYF; CDR3nt: TGTGCCAGCAGCCACCTACTAGCGGGAGATACCTACGAGCAGTACTTC; j_gene: TRBJ2-7; len: 16; abundance: -; v_gene: TRBV3-1/TRBV3-2; d_gene: TRBD2
CDR3aa: CAWSVRSNSPLHF; CDR3nt: TGTGCCTGGAGTGTACGGAGTAATTCACCCCTCCACTTT; j_gene: TRBJ1-6; len: 13; abundance: -; v_gene: TRBV30; d_gene: -
CDR3aa: CAWSVIRGYTF; CDR3nt: TGTGCCTGGAGTGTTATCAGGGGTTACACCTTC; j_gene: TRBJ1-2; len: 11; abundance: -; v_gene: TRBV30; d_gene: -
CDR3aa: CASSEVRGRYGYTF; CDR3nt: TGTGCCAGCAGTGAAGTAAGAGGGAGGTATGGCTACACCTTC; j_gene: TRBJ1-2; len: 14; abundance: few; v_gene: TRBV6-1; d_gene: -
CDR3aa: CASSLRGGETQYF; CDR3nt: TGTGCCAGCAGTTTAAGGGGGGGGGAGACCCAGTACTTC; j_gene: TRBJ2-5; len: 13; abundance: -; v_gene: TRBV27; d_gene: -
CDR3aa: CASSWGGRNSNQPQHF; CDR3nt: TGTGCCAGCAGCTGGGGAGGGCGCAATAGCAATCAGCCCCAGCATTTT; j_gene: TRBJ1-5; len: 16; abundance: -; v_gene: TRBV5-5; d_gene: -
CDR3aa: CASSIGILTEAFF; CDR3nt: TGTGCCAGTAGTATAGGGATCCTCACTGAAGCTTTCTTT; j_gene: TRBJ1-1; len: 13; abundance: -; v_gene: TRBV19; d_gene: -
CDR3aa: CASSPGIYSNQPQHF; CDR3nt: TGTGCCAGCAGCCCCGGGATTTATAGCAATCAGCCCCAGCATTTT; j_gene: TRBJ1-5; len: 15; abundance: few; v_gene: TRBV7-9; d_gene: -
CDR3aa: CATMDSLNTDTQYF; CDR3nt: TGTGCCACCATGGACAGCCTCAACACAGATACGCAGTATTTT; j_gene: TRBJ2-3; len: 14; abundance: -; v_gene: TRBV24-1; d_gene: -
CDR3aa: CASSRSSNQPQHF; CDR3nt: TGTGCCAGCAGTAGGTCTAGCAATCAGCCCCAGCATTTT; j_gene: TRBJ1-5; len: 13; abundance: few; v_gene: TRBV2; d_gene: -
CDR3aa: CASRAPGRNEQFF; CDR3nt: TGTGCCAGCAGGGCTCCTGGTAGAAATGAGCAGTTCTTC; j_gene: TRBJ2-1; len: 13; abundance: -; v_gene: TRBV9; d_gene: -
CDR3aa: CASRGHNYGYTF; CDR3nt: TGTGCCAGCAGGGGTCATAACTATGGCTACACCTTC; j_gene: TRBJ1-2; len: 12; abundance: -; v_gene: TRBV7-8; d_gene: -
CDR3aa: CAWSVGGNNEQFF; CDR3nt: TGTGCCTGGAGTGTTGGGGGGAATAATGAGCAGTTCTTC; j_gene: TRBJ2-1; len: 13; abundance: -; v_gene: TRBV30; d_gene: -
CDR3aa: CASSLDYGTSGASSYNEQFF; CDR3nt: TGTGCCAGCAGTCTCGATTATGGGACTAGCGGGGCGAGCTCCTACAATGAGCAGTTCTTC; j_gene: TRBJ2-1; len: 20; abundance: large; v_gene: TRBV6-2/TRBV6-3; d_gene: TRBD2
CDR3aa: CASTNSRGTSDYNEQFF; CDR3nt: TGTGCCAGCACTAATTCTCGGGGGACTAGCGACTACAATGAGCAGTTCTTC; j_gene: TRBJ2-1; len: 17; abundance: -; v_gene: TRBV7-2; d_gene: TRBD2
CDR3aa: CASREGLGSNEQFF; CDR3nt: TGTGCCAGCAGGGAAGGACTCGGGAGCAATGAGCAGTTCTTC; j_gene: TRBJ2-1; len: 14; abundance: few; v_gene: TRBV6-1; d_gene: -
CDR3aa: CASSPGQGAGEQYF; CDR3nt: TGTGCCAGCTCACCGGGACAGGGGGCAGGCGAGCAGTACTTC; j_gene: TRBJ2-7; len: 14; abundance: -; v_gene: TRBV18; d_gene: TRBD1
CDR3aa: CASNARGLTEAFF; CDR3nt: TGTGCCAGTAACGCCAGGGGGTTAACTGAAGCTTTCTTT; j_gene: TRBJ1-1; len: 13; abundance: -; v_gene: TRBV19; d_gene: TRBD1
CDR3aa: CAWSLALAGVKNEQFF; CDR3nt: TGTGCCTGGAGCCTGGCCCTAGCGGGAGTGAAAAATGAGCAGTTCTTC; j_gene: TRBJ2-1; len: 16; abundance: -; v_gene: TRBV30; d_gene: TRBD2
CDR3aa: CASSMREPGNTIYF; CDR3nt: TGTGCCAGTAGTATGAGAGAACCAGGAAACACCATATATTTT; j_gene: TRBJ1-3; len: 14; abundance: few; v_gene: TRBV19; d_gene: -
CDR3aa: CAMGTSGSYEQYF; CDR3nt: TGTGCCATGGGGACTAGCGGTTCCTACGAGCAGTACTTC; j_gene: TRBJ2-7; len: 13; abundance: -; v_gene: TRBV10-3; d_gene: TRBD2
CDR3aa: CASSPSPFYEQYF; CDR3nt: TGTGCCAGCAGCCCCTCCCCCTTCTACGAGCAGTACTTC; j_gene: TRBJ2-7; len: 13; abundance: -; v_gene: TRBV7-9; d_gene: -
CDR3aa: CASSFTEANEKLFF; CDR3nt: TGTGCCAGCAGCTTCACAGAGGCGAATGAAAAACTGTTTTTT; j_gene: TRBJ1-4; len: 14; abundance: few; v_gene: TRBV11-1; d_gene: -
CDR3aa: CASSQEAGAGYTF; CDR3nt: TGCGCCAGCAGCCAAGAGGCGGGGGCTGGCTACACCTTC; j_gene: TRBJ1-2; len: 13; abundance: -; v_gene: TRBV4-3; d_gene: -
CDR3aa: CASSQDRWTEAFF; CDR3nt: TGCGCCAGCAGCCAAGATCGGTGGACTGAAGCTTTCTTT; j_gene: TRBJ1-1; len: 13; abundance: -; v_gene: TRBV4-3; d_gene: -
CDR3aa: CASSQVYRTDTQYF; CDR3nt: TGTGCCAGCAGCCAAGTGTATCGCACAGATACGCAGTATTTT; j_gene: TRBJ2-3; len: 14; abundance: -; v_gene: TRBV14; d_gene: -
CDR3aa: CASSPWERAYGYTF; CDR3nt: TGTGCCAGCAGCCCGTGGGAGCGGGCTTATGGCTACACCTTC; j_gene: TRBJ1-2; len: 14; abundance: -; v_gene: TRBV9; d_gene: -
CDR3aa: CASSGRWVENIQYF; CDR3nt: TGTGCCAGCAGCGGGAGATGGGTTGAAAACATTCAGTACTTC; j_gene: TRBJ2-4; len: 14; abundance: -; v_gene: TRBV6-2/TRBV6-3; d_gene: -
CDR3aa: CASKLRGTGAYEQYF; CDR3nt: TGTGCCAGTAAACTACGTGGGACAGGGGCCTACGAGCAGTACTTC; j_gene: TRBJ2-7; len: 15; abundance: -; v_gene: TRBV19; d_gene: TRBD1
CDR3aa: CASSRELGSSYNEQFF; CDR3nt: TGTGCCAGTAGTCGGGAACTAGGGAGCTCCTACAATGAGCAGTTCTTC; j_gene: TRBJ2-1; len: 16; abundance: -; v_gene: TRBV19; d_gene: -
CDR3aa: CASSPPGIIRVLFF; CDR3nt: TGTGCCAGCAGCCCGCCGGGGATAATCCGGGTTTTGTTCTTC; j_gene: TRBJ2-1; len: 14; abundance: -; v_gene: TRBV9; d_gene: -
CDR3aa: CASRVGGGGARGYTF; CDR3nt: TGTGCCAGCAGAGTGGGGGGAGGGGGCGCGCGGGGCTACACCTTC; j_gene: TRBJ1-2; len: 15; abundance: once; v_gene: TRBV6-5; d_gene: TRBD1
CDR3aa: CASAGTANEKLFF; CDR3nt: TGTGCCAGCGCCGGGACAGCTAATGAAAAACTGTTTTTT; j_gene: TRBJ1-4; len: 13; abundance: few; v_gene: TRBV3-1/TRBV3-2; d_gene: TRBD1
CDR3aa: CASTQGTANTGELFF; CDR3nt: TGTGCCAGCACACAAGGGACAGCGAACACCGGGGAGCTGTTTTTT; j_gene: TRBJ2-2; len: 15; abundance: -; v_gene: TRBV28; d_gene: TRBD1
CDR3aa: CASNLGPRETQYF; CDR3nt: TGTGCCAGCAACCTAGGGCCGAGAGAGACCCAGTACTTC; j_gene: TRBJ2-5; len: 13; abundance: -; v_gene: TRBV7-2; d_gene: -
CDR3aa: CATSDSQDYQETQYF; CDR3nt: TGTGCCACCAGTGATTCCCAGGACTACCAAGAGACCCAGTACTTC; j_gene: TRBJ2-5; len: 15; abundance: few; v_gene: TRBV24-1; d_gene: -
CDR3aa: CASRVATGANEQFF; CDR3nt: TGCGCCAGCAGGGTAGCAACGGGAGCAAATGAGCAGTTCTTC; j_gene: TRBJ2-1; len: 14; abundance: -; v_gene: TRBV5-1; d_gene: -
CDR3aa: CASSYRAYNEQFF; CDR3nt: TGTGCCAGCAGTTACCGGGCCTACAATGAGCAGTTCTTC; j_gene: TRBJ2-1; len: 13; abundance: -; v_gene: TRBV6-5; d_gene: -
CDR3aa: CASSAAGEDVKTQYF; CDR3nt: TGCGCCAGCAGCGCGGCGGGAGAAGATGTAAAGACCCAGTACTTC; j_gene: TRBJ2-5; len: 15; abundance: -; v_gene: TRBV5-1; d_gene: TRBD2
CDR3aa: CASSPQGGGQPQHF; CDR3nt: TGTGCCAGCAGCCCACAGGGAGGAGGTCAGCCCCAGCATTTT; j_gene: TRBJ1-5; len: 14; abundance: -; v_gene: TRBV27; d_gene: -
CDR3aa: CATSRDPGTYEQYF; CDR3nt: TGTGCCACCAGCAGAGACCCGGGGACCTACGAGCAGTACTTC; j_gene: TRBJ2-7; len: 14; abundance: -; v_gene: TRBV15; d_gene: -
CDR3aa: CASSDGGANTEAFF; CDR3nt: TGTGCCAGCAGTGATGGAGGGGCGAACACTGAAGCTTTCTTT; j_gene: TRBJ1-1; len: 14; abundance: -; v_gene: TRBV6-1; d_gene: -